This section outlines one T cell receptor (beta chain) sequence together with its context. This record belongs to a study of blood T cell repertoires in COVID-19. Study summary: Italy, Spain and the United States were the sources of the convalescent and acute COVID-19 samples. PBMCs, B-cell-depleted T cells, or T cells were the source of the cDNA or gDNA that made up the material.

Source study methods: Amplification from reference gene primers served as the basis for estimated nucleated cell counts. Generated by immunoSEQ multiplex PCR, the TCRdb table keeps only in-frame clones and is missing some. V and J calls and clone size come straight from that table; D and trimming were deduced from the DNA. Of 100,000 to 110,000 clones listed, around four fifths are singletons. The CDR3 is 15 residues long. CDR1 and CDR2 from the germline V gene are MGHRA and YSYEKL. The V gene lost 4 bases and the J gene lost 2 bases, with 15 bases spanning the gap. The V call is TRBV4-1, the J call TRBJ2-7; possibly TRBD2 for D (6 bases). The receptor was derived from a man aged 65 to 79 with active or convalescent COVID-19. The specimen sequenced was peripheral blood. This CDR3 is CASSPLEEGPYEQYF. Here the CDR3 DNA reads TGCGCCAGCAGCCCTCTCGAGGAGGGACCCTACGAGCAGTACTTC.